The 4 T cell receptor beta chains presented below share a single source sample, sequenced in a study of blood T cell repertoires in COVID-19 (dated by TCRdb to about 2020). To prepare the library, the immunoSEQ multiplex PCR assay was applied. The clones in this table, taken by TCRdb from immuneACCESS, are in-frame only. Not every clone is retained; where verified, under half of the shortfall comes from an unresolved V gene, and the cause of the rest is unknown. This sample holds about 120,000 clones; 85% to 90% were observed only once. Clones ranked in the top ten supply less than 30% of the sample. What was sequenced was peripheral blood. Receptor source: a woman in her sixties or seventies with acute or convalescent COVID-19.

The genes are TRBV9 and TRBJ1-1; TRBD1 matches 8 bases. The junction had 3 bases not matched to a gene; V was cut back by 0 bases and J by 8 bases. The CDR3 is 13 amino acids. CDR1 is SGDLS, CDR2 YYNGEE, per germline. This CDR3 reads CASSVAGTGEAFF. The CDR3 DNA reads as TGTGCCAGCAGCGTAGCTGGGACAGGAGAAGCTTTCTTT.

This chain links TRBV5-1 with TRBJ1-4, with 7 positions matching TRBD1. The CDR3 is made up of 14 amino acids. Germline lookup yields CDR1 SGHRS and CDR2 YFSETQ. V shed 5 bases and J 8 bases; nucleotides not matched to a gene: 9. The CDR3 DNA sequence: TGCGCCAGCAGACTGGGACAGAGGAACGAAAAACTGTTTTTT. Its protein product is CASRLGQRNEKLFF.

The chain uses TRBV19 and TRBJ1-5; no clear D. V shed 8 bases and J shed 7 bases, with 9 bases lying between them. The CDR3 has 11 residues. CDR1 LNHDA and CDR2 SQIVND come from the germline V gene (reference sequence). The CDR3 sequence: CASGEEQPQHF. The DNA of the CDR3 is TGTGCCAGTGGGGAGGAACAGCCCCAGCATTTT.

The J gene is TRBJ2-2, the V gene TRBV2; TRBD1 aligns across 8 bases. V lost 7 bases to trimming and J lost 6 bases; unmatched junction nucleotides: 4. Germline lookup yields CDR1 SNHLY and CDR2 FYNNEI. This CDR3 spans 13 amino acids. The CDR3 reads CASKTGAPGELFF. CDR3 in DNA: TGTGCCAGCAAGACAGGGGCCCCCGGGGAGCTGTTTTTT.